The table lists the clone carrying this TCR beta chain with a few counts. The antigen remains unidentified. These data are taken from a study of T cells after yellow fever vaccination. For the study at large: With SMART-Seq v4 Ultra Low Input, the fractions containing low cell numbers were prepared. Study outcomes and limitations: Among primary-vaccination clones, most reappeared after the booster, at approximately 96% for CD4 and 85% to 90% for CD8.

From the 5' RACE reads, TCRdb called clonotypes with MiXCR, one entry per CDR3 protein. The sample yields 450,000 to 550,000 distinct CDR3 sequences, roughly 21% seen once. Germline V gene data show CDR1 as SGHAT and CDR2 as FQNNGV. Trimming stripped 6 bases from V and 4 bases from J, with 22 bases between. This CDR3 is 17 amino acids long. The sequence was collected from a man younger than 45 who received the YFV17D yellow fever vaccine. The V gene is TRBV11-2, the J gene TRBJ2-1; D assignment may be TRBD1 or TRBD2 (6 bases each). The sequenced sample was PBMCs, obtained 15 days after the yellow fever booster vaccination. CDR3 in DNA: TGTGCCAGCAGTTCCGCAATTAGCTCGGGGGCTTACAATGAGCAGTTCTTC. Translated: CASSSAISSGAYNEQFF.